This section outlines one T cell receptor (beta chain) sequence together with its context. Its specificity is unknown. This entry is derived from a study of cytomegalovirus exposure and HLA in healthy donors. Study outcomes and limitations: Later genetic work tied a missense DCLRE1C variant to beta-chain V and J trimming. Across HLA loci, a later analysis found differing TCR association rates, with DRB1 most and HLA-C fewest.

PCR primers comprised 60 Vbeta and 13 Jbeta primers. The data were produced by immunoSEQ multiplex PCR, yet TCRdb's version contains in-frame clones alone and is incomplete. In the table there are under 200,000 clones, roughly 80% of which are singletons. This sequence was found in a woman in her 50s in good health and CMV-seronegative. Sequencing input: PBMCs.

The CDR3 nucleotides are TGTGCCAGCAGTAAGGGGACAGTCTCCTACAATGAGCAGTTCTTC. Protein: CASSKGTVSYNEQFF. The gene calls are TRBV28 and TRBJ2-1; 7 nucleotides match TRBD1. Trimming took 5 bases from V and 0 from J; bases not matched to a gene: 4. The length of the CDR3 is 15 residues. Germline CDR1 reads MDHEN; CDR2 reads SYDVKM.